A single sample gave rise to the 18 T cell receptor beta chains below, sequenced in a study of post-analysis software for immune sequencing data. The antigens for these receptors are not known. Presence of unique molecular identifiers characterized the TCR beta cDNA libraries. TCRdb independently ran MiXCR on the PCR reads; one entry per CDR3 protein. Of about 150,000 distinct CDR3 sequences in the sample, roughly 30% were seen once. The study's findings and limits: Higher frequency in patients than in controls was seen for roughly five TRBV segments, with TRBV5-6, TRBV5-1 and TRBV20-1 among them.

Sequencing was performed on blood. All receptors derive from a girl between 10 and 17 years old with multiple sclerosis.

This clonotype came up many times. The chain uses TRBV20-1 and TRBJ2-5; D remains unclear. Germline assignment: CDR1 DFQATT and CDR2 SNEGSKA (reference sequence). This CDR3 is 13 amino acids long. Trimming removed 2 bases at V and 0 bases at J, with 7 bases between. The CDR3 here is CSARSRHQETQYF. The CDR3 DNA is TGCAGTGCTAGATCCAGACACCAAGAGACCCAGTACTTC.

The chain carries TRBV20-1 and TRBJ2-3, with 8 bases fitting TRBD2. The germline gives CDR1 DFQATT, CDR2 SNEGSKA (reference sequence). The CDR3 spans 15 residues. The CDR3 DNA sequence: TGCAGCGCTTCTCAAGCGGGAGCGGGGGCAGATACGCAGTATTTT. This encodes CSASQAGAGADTQYF.

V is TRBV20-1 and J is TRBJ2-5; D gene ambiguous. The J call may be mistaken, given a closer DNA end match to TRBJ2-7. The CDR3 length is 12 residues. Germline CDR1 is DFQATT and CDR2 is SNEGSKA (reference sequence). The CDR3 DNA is TGCAGTGCTAGAGCGCCACCCTACGAGCAGTACTTC. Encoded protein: CSARAPPYEQYF.

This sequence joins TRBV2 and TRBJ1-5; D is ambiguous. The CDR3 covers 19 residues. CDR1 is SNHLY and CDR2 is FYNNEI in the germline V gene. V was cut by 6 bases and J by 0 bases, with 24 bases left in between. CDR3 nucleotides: TGTGCCAGCAGGGGCCTAGGAGGAGCGGCGACTAATAGCAATCAGCCCCAGCATTTT. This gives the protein CASRGLGGAATNSNQPQHF.

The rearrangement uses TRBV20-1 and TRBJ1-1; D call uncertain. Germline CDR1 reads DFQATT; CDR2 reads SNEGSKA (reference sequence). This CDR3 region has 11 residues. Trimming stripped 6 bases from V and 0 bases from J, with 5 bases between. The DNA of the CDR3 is TGCAGTGCAGGGATGAACACTGAAGCTTTCTTT. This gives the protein CSAGMNTEAFF.

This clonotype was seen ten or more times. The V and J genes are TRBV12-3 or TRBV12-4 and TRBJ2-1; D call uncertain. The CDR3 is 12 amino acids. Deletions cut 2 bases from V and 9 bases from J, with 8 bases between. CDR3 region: CASSLLVFEQFF. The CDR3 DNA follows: TGTGCCAGCAGTTTATTGGTCTTTGAGCAGTTCTTC.

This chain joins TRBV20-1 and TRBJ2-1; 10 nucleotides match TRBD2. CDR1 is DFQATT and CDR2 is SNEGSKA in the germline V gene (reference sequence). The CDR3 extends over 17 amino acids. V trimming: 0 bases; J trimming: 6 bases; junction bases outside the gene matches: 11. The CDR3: CSARDWASGSWGNEQFF. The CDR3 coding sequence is TGCAGTGCTAGAGATTGGGCTAGCGGGAGTTGGGGCAATGAGCAGTTCTTC.

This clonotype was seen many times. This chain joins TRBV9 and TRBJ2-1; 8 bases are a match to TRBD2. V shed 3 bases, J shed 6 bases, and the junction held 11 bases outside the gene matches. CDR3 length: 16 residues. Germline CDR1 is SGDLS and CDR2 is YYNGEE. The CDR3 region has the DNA TGTGCCAGCAGCGAGGGGCCGGGAGGGCCCATCAATGAGCAGTTCTTC. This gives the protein CASSEGPGGPINEQFF.

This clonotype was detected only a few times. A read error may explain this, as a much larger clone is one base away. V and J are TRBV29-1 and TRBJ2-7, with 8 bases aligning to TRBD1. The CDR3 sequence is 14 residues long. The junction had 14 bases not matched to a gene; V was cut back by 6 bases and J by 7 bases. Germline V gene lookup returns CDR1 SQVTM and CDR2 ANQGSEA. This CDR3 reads CSVQNRGSYNEQYF. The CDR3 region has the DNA TGCAGCGTCCAAAACAGGGGGTCCTACAATGAGCAGTACTTC.

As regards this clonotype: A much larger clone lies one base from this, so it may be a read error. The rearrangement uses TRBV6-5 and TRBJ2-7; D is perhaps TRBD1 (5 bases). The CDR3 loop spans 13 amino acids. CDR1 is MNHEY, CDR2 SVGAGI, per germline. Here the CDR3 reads CTSSYSKGNEQYF. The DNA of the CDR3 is TGTACCAGCAGTTACTCGAAGGGGAACGAGCAGTACTTC.

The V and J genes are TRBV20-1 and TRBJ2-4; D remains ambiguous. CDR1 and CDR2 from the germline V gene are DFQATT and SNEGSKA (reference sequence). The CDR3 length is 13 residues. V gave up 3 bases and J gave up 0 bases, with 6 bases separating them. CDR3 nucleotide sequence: TGCAGTGCTAGCGGCTTAGCCAAAAACATTCAGTACTTC. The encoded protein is CSASGLAKNIQYF.

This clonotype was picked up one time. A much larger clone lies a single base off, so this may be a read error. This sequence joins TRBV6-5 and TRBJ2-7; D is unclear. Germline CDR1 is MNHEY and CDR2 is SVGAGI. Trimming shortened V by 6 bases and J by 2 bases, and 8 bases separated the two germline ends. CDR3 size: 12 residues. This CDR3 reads CASRSHAYEQYF. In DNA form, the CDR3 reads TGTGCCAGCAGATCACACGCCTACGAGCAGTACTTC.

CDR3 bases: TGTGCCAGCAGCCATCCCGGACAGAGAGAAGCTTTCTTT. Its translation: CASSHPGQREAFF. V gene TRBV3-1 combines with J gene TRBJ1-1; D might be TRBD1 (6 bases). The CDR3 is made up of 13 amino acids. Trimming left V 3 bases short and J 8 bases short, with 13 bases between. Germline V CDR1 and CDR2: LGHDT, YNNKEL (reference sequence).

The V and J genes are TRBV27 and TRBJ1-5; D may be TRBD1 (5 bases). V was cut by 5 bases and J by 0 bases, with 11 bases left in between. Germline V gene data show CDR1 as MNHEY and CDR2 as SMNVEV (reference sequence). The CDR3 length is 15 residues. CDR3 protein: CASSPRGYSNQPQHF. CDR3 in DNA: TGTGCCAGCAGTCCCCGGGGGTATAGCAATCAGCCCCAGCATTTT.

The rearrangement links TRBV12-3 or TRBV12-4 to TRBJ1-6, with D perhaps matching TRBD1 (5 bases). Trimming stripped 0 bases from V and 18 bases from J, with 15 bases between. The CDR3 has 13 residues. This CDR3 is CASSLALGRGPHF. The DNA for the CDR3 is TGTGCCAGCAGTTTAGCGCTTGGACGGGGACCCCACTTT.

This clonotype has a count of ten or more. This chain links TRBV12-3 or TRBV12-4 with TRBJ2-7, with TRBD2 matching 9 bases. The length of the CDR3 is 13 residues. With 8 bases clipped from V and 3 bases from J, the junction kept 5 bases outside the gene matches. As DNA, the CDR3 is TGTGCCAGCGCTACTAGCGGGTTCTACGAGCAGTACTTC. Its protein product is CASATSGFYEQYF.

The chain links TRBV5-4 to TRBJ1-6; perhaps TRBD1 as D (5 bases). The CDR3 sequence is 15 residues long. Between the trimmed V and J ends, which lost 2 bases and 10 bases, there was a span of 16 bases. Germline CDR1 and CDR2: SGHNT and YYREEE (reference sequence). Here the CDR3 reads CASSFFGGIGSPLHF. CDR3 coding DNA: TGTGCCAGCAGCTTCTTTGGGGGTATCGGGTCACCCCTCCACTTT.

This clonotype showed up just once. The CDR3 spells CASSEGRAGWPQHF. Written as DNA, the CDR3 is TGTGCCAGCAGTGAAGGGCGGGCCGGGTGGCCCCAGCATTTT. This chain connects TRBV2 to TRBJ1-5; D unresolved. The CDR3 is 14 residues long. CDR1 and CDR2 from the germline V gene are SNHLY and FYNNEI. Trimming removed 1 base from V and 9 bases from J, with 13 bases in between.